The rows below give T cell receptor beta chains drawn from one sample of a study of shared clonotypes between healthy human individuals. Assay used: immunoSEQ multiplex PCR; TCRdb lists only in-frame clones, some missing. This sample has about 2,200,000 clones, with just over 90% found just once. The sequenced sample consisted of naive CD8+ T cells from PBMCs. The receptors were gathered from a man between 18 and 29 years old in good health. Some clones in this sample may be carry-over from other donors' samples. Each CDR3 is given with its conserved first and last residue. The D gene is left open where the match is weak. The size entry is marked missing in some rows and otherwise reads once, few, many or a size class.

D gene: TRBD1; clone size: NA; V gene: TRBV10-3; J gene: TRBJ1-2; CDR3 protein: CAISDSGQGANYGYTF; CDR3 DNA: TGTGCCATCAGTGATTCGGGACAGGGGGCTAACTATGGCTACACCTTC
D gene: TRBD2; clone size: once; V gene: TRBV15; J gene: TRBJ2-7; CDR3 protein: CATSRDWVGGLIGEQYF; CDR3 DNA: TGTGCCACCAGCAGAGATTGGGTGGGAGGGCTAATTGGGGAGCAGTACTTC
D gene: TRBD1; clone size: NA; V gene: TRBV28; J gene: TRBJ2-2; CDR3 protein: CASSTPTQGTGLGITGELFF; CDR3 DNA: TGTGCCAGCAGTACACCGACACAAGGGACAGGGTTGGGTATCACCGGGGAGCTGTTTTTT
D gene: TRBD1; clone size: once; V gene: TRBV28; J gene: TRBJ2-3; CDR3 protein: CASSLSTGGGDTQYF; CDR3 DNA: TGTGCCAGCAGTTTATCGACAGGGGGGGGAGATACGCAGTATTTT
D gene: TRBD2; clone size: NA; V gene: TRBV7-3; J gene: TRBJ2-1; CDR3 protein: CASSLGTSGDYYNEQFF; CDR3 DNA: TGTGCCAGCAGCCTGGGGACTAGCGGGGATTACTACAATGAGCAGTTCTTC
D gene: TRBD1; clone size: NA; V gene: TRBV6-5; J gene: TRBJ1-6; CDR3 protein: CASRPGQGENSPLHF; CDR3 DNA: TGTGCCAGCAGGCCTGGACAGGGTGAGAATTCACCCCTCCACTTT
D gene: NA; clone size: NA; V gene: TRBV30; J gene: TRBJ2-7; CDR3 protein: CAWSTSLSYEQYF; CDR3 DNA: TGTGCCTGGAGTACTAGTCTCTCCTACGAGCAGTACTTC
D gene: NA; clone size: NA; V gene: TRBV12-1; J gene: TRBJ2-7; CDR3 protein: CASSTGWAHEQYF; CDR3 DNA: TGTGCCAGCAGCACGGGGTGGGCCCACGAGCAGTACTTC
D gene: NA; clone size: NA; V gene: TRBV29-1; J gene: TRBJ2-1; CDR3 protein: CSATRGPSYNEQFF; CDR3 DNA: TGCAGCGCAACTAGGGGACCCTCCTACAATGAGCAGTTCTTC
D gene: TRBD2; clone size: NA; V gene: TRBV6-6; J gene: TRBJ2-7; CDR3 protein: CASSYSSGDSYEQYF; CDR3 DNA: TGTGCCAGCAGTTACTCTAGCGGGGATTCCTACGAGCAGTACTTC
D gene: TRBD2; clone size: NA; V gene: TRBV2; J gene: TRBJ2-1; CDR3 protein: CASSIGTSGSDEQFF; CDR3 DNA: TGTGCCAGCAGTATAGGGACTAGCGGGAGCGATGAGCAGTTCTTC
D gene: NA; clone size: NA; V gene: TRBV6-6; J gene: TRBJ2-5; CDR3 protein: CASSPGHQETQYF; CDR3 DNA: TGTGCCAGCAGCCCAGGGCACCAAGAGACCCAGTACTTC
D gene: NA; clone size: once; V gene: TRBV11-2; J gene: TRBJ1-1; CDR3 protein: CAIIYGTEAFF; CDR3 DNA: TGTGCCATAATTTATGGCACTGAAGCTTTCTTT
D gene: NA; clone size: NA; V gene: TRBV10-3; J gene: TRBJ2-2; CDR3 protein: CAISDGQTLTEFNTGELFF; CDR3 DNA: TGTGCCATCAGTGACGGACAGACCCTTACCGAATTCAACACCGGGGAGCTGTTTTTT
D gene: NA; clone size: NA; V gene: TRBV7-9; J gene: TRBJ2-7; CDR3 protein: CASSSLDSAGTYEQYF; CDR3 DNA: TGTGCCAGCAGCTCACTGGACAGTGCCGGCACCTACGAGCAGTACTTC
D gene: TRBD1; clone size: few; V gene: TRBV6-5; J gene: TRBJ1-1; CDR3 protein: CASSYRTGGTEAFF; CDR3 DNA: TGTGCCAGCAGTTACCGAACAGGGGGCACTGAAGCTTTCTTT
D gene: NA; clone size: NA; V gene: TRBV2; J gene: TRBJ1-1; CDR3 protein: CASGKLWGRRTEAFF; CDR3 DNA: TGTGCCAGCGGTAAACTGTGGGGGCGCCGGACTGAAGCTTTCTTT
D gene: NA; clone size: NA; V gene: TRBV19; J gene: TRBJ1-5; CDR3 protein: CASSVVGGGNQPQHF; CDR3 DNA: TGTGCCAGTAGTGTTGTCGGGGGAGGCAATCAGCCCCAGCATTTT
D gene: NA; clone size: NA; V gene: TRBV19; J gene: TRBJ1-5; CDR3 protein: CASSMRAGRNQPQHF; CDR3 DNA: TGTGCCAGTAGTATGAGGGCAGGGCGCAATCAGCCCCAGCATTTT
D gene: TRBD1; clone size: NA; V gene: TRBV6-1; J gene: TRBJ2-7; CDR3 protein: CASSEGGTGYERFF; CDR3 DNA: TGTGCCAGCAGTGAAGGAGGGACAGGGTACGAGAGATTCTTC
D gene: NA; clone size: NA; V gene: TRBV28; J gene: TRBJ1-5; CDR3 protein: CASKSQGRDSNQPQHF; CDR3 DNA: TGTGCCAGCAAAAGCCAGGGGAGAGATAGCAATCAGCCCCAGCATTTT
D gene: NA; clone size: NA; V gene: TRBV2; J gene: TRBJ2-5; CDR3 protein: CAHRDVYRETQYF; CDR3 DNA: TGTGCCCACCGGGACGTTTATAGGGAGACCCAGTACTTC
D gene: NA; clone size: NA; V gene: TRBV27; J gene: TRBJ2-1; CDR3 protein: CASSLSGRGSEQFF; CDR3 DNA: TGTGCCAGCAGTTTATCGGGCAGGGGCAGTGAGCAGTTCTTC
D gene: TRBD1; clone size: NA; V gene: TRBV4-1; J gene: TRBJ1-2; CDR3 protein: CASSQTKGQGERGYTF; CDR3 DNA: TGCGCCAGCAGCCAGACCAAGGGACAGGGGGAGCGTGGCTACACCTTC
D gene: TRBD1; clone size: NA; V gene: TRBV5-1; J gene: TRBJ2-7; CDR3 protein: CASSSDRDRGSYEQYF; CDR3 DNA: TGCGCCAGCAGCTCCGACCGGGACAGGGGGTCCTACGAGCAGTACTTC
D gene: NA; clone size: NA; V gene: TRBV4-1; J gene: TRBJ2-1; CDR3 protein: CASSQGVSNNEQFF; CDR3 DNA: TGCGCCAGCAGCCAAGGCGTCAGCAACAATGAGCAGTTCTTC
D gene: NA; clone size: once; V gene: TRBV5-1; J gene: TRBJ2-1; CDR3 protein: CASSLARGRAYNEQFF; CDR3 DNA: TGCGCCAGCAGCTTGGCCAGGGGGAGGGCCTACAATGAGCAGTTCTTC
D gene: NA; clone size: NA; V gene: TRBV6-6; J gene: TRBJ2-1; CDR3 protein: CASSPSGEQFF; CDR3 DNA: TGTGCCAGCAGCCCCTCGGGTGAGCAGTTCTTC
D gene: NA; clone size: NA; V gene: TRBV9; J gene: TRBJ1-3; CDR3 protein: CASSGALDGNTIYF; CDR3 DNA: TGTGCCAGCAGCGGCGCTCTGGACGGAAACACCATATATTTT